This is a list of T cell receptor beta chains from one sample in a study of human T cells and chemical hapten exposure. Each CDR3 protein gets one entry after TCRdb re-called the RACE reads with MiXCR. The table includes 300,000 to 400,000 distinct CDR3 sequences, under 9% detected once. The material was whole blood, obtained in connection with sensitization to the hapten diphenylcyclopropenone (DPC). The receptors derive from a woman aged 18-29 years with alopecia areata. Some clones in this sample may be carry-over from other donors' samples. CDR3s include the opening cysteine and the closing phenylalanine or tryptophan. Fields, in order: CDR3 DNA, CDR3 protein, V gene, D gene, J gene, clone size. D genes are given only for firm matches. Size values are once, few and many counts, or a class for expanded clones, and some rows have none.

TGCAGCGTCCTGACAGGGTTTGGTCAGCCCCAGCATTTT | CSVLTGFGQPQHF | TRBV29-1 | TRBD1 | TRBJ1-5 | few
TGTGCCAGCAGCCCCGGACAGTTAAATCAGCCCCAGCATTTT | CASSPGQLNQPQHF | TRBV3-1 | NA | TRBJ1-5 | many
TGTGCCAGCAGTTACGAACCTAGCGGGGGATACGAGCAGTACTTC | CASSYEPSGGYEQYF | TRBV6-2/TRBV6-3 | TRBD2 | TRBJ2-7 | few
TGTGCCAGCAGCCGTGGGGATGTGAGCAATCAGCCCCAGCATTTT | CASSRGDVSNQPQHF | TRBV7-8 | NA | TRBJ1-5 | NA
TGTGCCAGCAGCTTATACCGAAACAATGAGCAGTTCTTC | CASSLYRNNEQFF | TRBV7-8 | NA | TRBJ2-1 | NA
TGTGCCAGTAGTATGCCAGGAGGCACAGATACGCAGTATTTT | CASSMPGGTDTQYF | TRBV19 | NA | TRBJ2-3 | NA
TGCAGTCCAAGACAGGGGGGAGATAATGAAAAACTGTTTTTT | CSPRQGGDNEKLFF | TRBV20-1 | TRBD1 | TRBJ1-4 | many
TGCGCCAGCAGCCAAGGGACCTTAACCGCAGATACGCAGTATTTT | CASSQGTLTADTQYF | TRBV4-3 | NA | TRBJ2-3 | many
TGCAGTGCTAGAGATCCTGGAGGGGCTGAAGCTTTCTTT | CSARDPGGAEAFF | TRBV20-1 | NA | TRBJ1-1 | few
TGCAGCGTTGAAGATTTGGAGGTAGGGAACACTGAAGCTTTCTTT | CSVEDLEVGNTEAFF | TRBV29-1 | NA | TRBJ1-1 | NA
TGTGCCAGCAGCTTACAAATTTGGACAGATTATAGCAATCAGCCCCAGCATTTT | CASSLQIWTDYSNQPQHF | TRBV7-2 | NA | TRBJ1-5 | few
TGCAGCGTCGGTTATGGGGCGGATAAGGGATCCACTGAAGCTTTCTTT | CSVGYGADKGSTEAFF | TRBV29-1 | NA | TRBJ1-1 | many
TGTGCCATCAGTGGTATCGACAGTACAGATACGCAGTATTTT | CAISGIDSTDTQYF | TRBV10-3 | NA | TRBJ2-3 | many
TGTGCCAGCAGCTTGTACTCCCTGGACAGTAATTCACCCCTCCACTTT | CASSLYSLDSNSPLHF | TRBV11-2 | NA | TRBJ1-6 | many
TGTGCCAGCAGCTTAGAAGGGGGATGGGGCACTGAAGCTTTCTTT | CASSLEGGWGTEAFF | TRBV7-2 | NA | TRBJ1-1 | NA
TGTGCCACCAGTGATTTGATACGAGCAACGCAGTATTTT | CATSDLIRATQYF | TRBV24-1 | NA | TRBJ2-3 | many
TGCGCCAGCAGCCAAGATGCCTTGACTAGCGGGACCGAGCAGTTCTTC | CASSQDALTSGTEQFF | TRBV4-3 | TRBD2 | TRBJ2-1 | NA
TGTGCCAGCAGCTCCCACAGGTTCTATGGCTACACCTTC | CASSSHRFYGYTF | TRBV6-5 | NA | TRBJ1-2 | NA
TGTGCCAGCAGTGAAGCGTCACTCAATGCCGGGGCCAACGTCCTGACTTTC | CASSEASLNAGANVLTF | TRBV2 | NA | TRBJ2-6 | NA
TGTGCCAGCAGAGAGGGGGACAGCGCGCATTCACCCCTCCACTTT | CASREGDSAHSPLHF | TRBV7-9 | TRBD1 | TRBJ1-6 | few
TGTGCCAGCAGCTTATTTGCCCGGGGGGGGAACGTGTCTGAGCAGTTCTTC | CASSLFARGGNVSEQFF | TRBV7-9 | TRBD2 | TRBJ2-1 | many
TGTGCCAGCAGCTTGACGATGCGAGACAGGGGGTGGTCTGGCACTGAAGCTTTCTTT | CASSLTMRDRGWSGTEAFF | TRBV5-6 | TRBD1 | TRBJ1-1 | few
TGTGCCAGCTCACCTCTGAATACAGCCCCCTACACCTTC | CASSPLNTAPYTF | TRBV18 | NA | TRBJ1-2 | many
TGTGCCAGCAGCACTGTTCGACAGGGCCTAGGCGAAAAACTGTTTTTT | CASSTVRQGLGEKLFF | TRBV5-5 | TRBD1 | TRBJ1-4 | NA
TGTGCCAGCAGTTTACAGGGCAGTTCCTACGAGCAGTACTTC | CASSLQGSSYEQYF | TRBV12-3/TRBV12-4 | NA | TRBJ2-7 | many
TGTGCCAGCAGCTTATGGGAAGTTGATACGCAGTATTTT | CASSLWEVDTQYF | TRBV7-2 | NA | TRBJ2-3 | few
TGTGCCAGCAGCGCAGGCCCGGTCACAGATACGCAGTATTTT | CASSAGPVTDTQYF | TRBV5-4 | NA | TRBJ2-3 | NA
TGTGCCAGCAGCCTGACGGACCCTAGCACAGATACGCAGTATTTT | CASSLTDPSTDTQYF | TRBV5-5 | NA | TRBJ2-3 | many
TGTGCCAGCAGCCAAGATATGGATACGCAGTATTTT | CASSQDMDTQYF | TRBV3-1 | NA | TRBJ2-3 | few
TGTGCCAGCAGTCGGACAGGGGTTGAAAAACTGTTTTTT | CASSRTGVEKLFF | TRBV6-5 | TRBD1 | TRBJ1-4 | many
TGTGCCAGCACTCAAATGCGGGGGGCTAGCAATCAGCCCCAGCATTTT | CASTQMRGASNQPQHF | TRBV6-2/TRBV6-3 | NA | TRBJ1-5 | NA
TGTGCCAGCAGCAATTCTAAGGGAAGGATAAATCAGCCCCAGCATTTT | CASSNSKGRINQPQHF | TRBV21-1 | NA | TRBJ1-5 | few
TGCGCCAGCAGCCAGGCTAGCGGGGGGGATCAAGATACGCAGTATTTT | CASSQASGGDQDTQYF | TRBV4-3 | TRBD2 | TRBJ2-3 | many
TGTGCCAGCAGTTCGACAGGGATGGGCAATCAGCCCCAGCATTTT | CASSSTGMGNQPQHF | TRBV6-5 | TRBD1 | TRBJ1-5 | many
TGCAGCGTTGAAACGAGGGCCGGCACTGAAGCTTTCTTT | CSVETRAGTEAFF | TRBV29-1 | NA | TRBJ1-1 | NA
TGTGCCAGCTCACCACCGAACCTAGGGAAGACTGAAGCTTTCTTT | CASSPPNLGKTEAFF | TRBV18 | NA | TRBJ1-1 | NA
TGTGCCATCAGTGCGTCAGGGGATCGGGGCTACACCTTC | CAISASGDRGYTF | TRBV10-3 | NA | TRBJ1-2 | NA
TGTGCCAGTTCGGGACCCTCGACCTACGAGCAGTACTTC | CASSGPSTYEQYF | TRBV12-3/TRBV12-4 | NA | TRBJ2-7 | NA
TGCAGTGCTGGGGGGCAGGGGAGAGAGCAGTACTTC | CSAGGQGREQYF | TRBV20-1 | NA | TRBJ2-7 | many
TGTGCCAGCAGCTTAGGTAGGACAGCGCCAGATACGCAGTATTTT | CASSLGRTAPDTQYF | TRBV7-9 | NA | TRBJ2-3 | few
TGTGCCAGCAGGCGGGCAAAGGGGGGCCACCACAATGAGCAGTTCTTC | CASRRAKGGHHNEQFF | TRBV6-5 | NA | TRBJ2-1 | NA
TGTGCCAGCAGTGAAAAGGAGGGGGCCGGGGAGACCCAGTACTTC | CASSEKEGAGETQYF | TRBV2 | NA | TRBJ2-5 | NA
TGTGCCAGCAGCTTGCTAATTACTCCGTACAATGAGCAGTTCTTC | CASSLLITPYNEQFF | TRBV5-6 | NA | TRBJ2-1 | many
TGTGCCAGCAGCCGGAAACTAGCGGGGGCCACAGATACGCAGTATTTT | CASSRKLAGATDTQYF | TRBV14 | TRBD2 | TRBJ2-3 | many
TGTGCCAGCAGCGTCGGACTAGCGGACCAAGAGACCCAGTACTTC | CASSVGLADQETQYF | TRBV2 | TRBD2 | TRBJ2-5 | few
TGTGCCAGCAGTGAATCAAGCGGGGTCCAAGAGACCCAGTACTTC | CASSESSGVQETQYF | TRBV25-1 | TRBD2 | TRBJ2-5 | many
TGTGCCAGCAGCCAAGCAGGGCTAAACATTCAGTACTTC | CASSQAGLNIQYF | TRBV4-2 | NA | TRBJ2-4 | few
TGTGCCAGCACCGATTTAGGGGTCCGCACTGAAGCTTTCTTT | CASTDLGVRTEAFF | TRBV5-6 | NA | TRBJ1-1 | few
TGTGCCAACTCACCACAGGACTCTAATGAAAAACTGTTTTTT | CANSPQDSNEKLFF | TRBV18 | NA | TRBJ1-4 | once
TGTGCCAGCAGCTTTGACAGTTCGAATAGGGAAAAACTGTTTTTT | CASSFDSSNREKLFF | TRBV7-2 | NA | TRBJ1-4 | NA
TGTGCCAGCAGCCCCTATCGGGGGCCTGGAAACACCATATATTTT | CASSPYRGPGNTIYF | TRBV7-8 | NA | TRBJ1-3 | NA
TGTGCCAGCCTAGTCCGTGATGCCGGAAACACCATATATTTT | CASLVRDAGNTIYF | TRBV6-1 | NA | TRBJ1-3 | NA
TGTGCCACCAGCAGACAGAAAAATCAGCCCCAGCATTTT | CATSRQKNQPQHF | TRBV15 | NA | TRBJ1-5 | NA
TGTGCCAGCAGCTTGGGTCCGGCCTCGAACACTGAAGCTTTCTTT | CASSLGPASNTEAFF | TRBV5-6 | NA | TRBJ1-1 | few
TGTGCCAGCAGCTTTAGACCGCACGGACTAGCGGGGGTCACAGATACGCAGTATTTT | CASSFRPHGLAGVTDTQYF | TRBV11-2 | TRBD2 | TRBJ2-3 | many